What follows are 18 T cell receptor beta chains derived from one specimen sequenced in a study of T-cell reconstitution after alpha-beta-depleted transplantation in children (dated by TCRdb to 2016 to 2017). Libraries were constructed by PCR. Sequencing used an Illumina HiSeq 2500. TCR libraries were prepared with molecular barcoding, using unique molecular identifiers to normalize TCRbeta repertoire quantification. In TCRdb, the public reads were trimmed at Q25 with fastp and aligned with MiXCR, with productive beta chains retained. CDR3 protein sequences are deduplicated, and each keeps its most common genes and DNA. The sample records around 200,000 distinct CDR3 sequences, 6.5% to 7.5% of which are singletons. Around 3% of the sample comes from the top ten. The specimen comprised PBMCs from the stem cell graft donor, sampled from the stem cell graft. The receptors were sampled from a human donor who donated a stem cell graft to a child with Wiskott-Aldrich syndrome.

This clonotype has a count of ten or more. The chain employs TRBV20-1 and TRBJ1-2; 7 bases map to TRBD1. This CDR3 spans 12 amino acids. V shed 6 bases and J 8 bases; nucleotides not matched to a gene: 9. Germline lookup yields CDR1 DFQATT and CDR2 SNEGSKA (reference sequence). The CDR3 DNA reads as TGCAGTGCCAGGCGCGGACAGGAGGGCTACACCTTC. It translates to CSARRGQEGYTF.

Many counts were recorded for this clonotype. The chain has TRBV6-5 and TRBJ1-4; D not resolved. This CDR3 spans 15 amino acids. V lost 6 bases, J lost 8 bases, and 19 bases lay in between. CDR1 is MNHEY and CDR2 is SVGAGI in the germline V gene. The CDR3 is CASSLRVARVEKLFF. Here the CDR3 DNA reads TGTGCCAGCAGCCTCCGGGTGGCCCGGGTGGAAAAACTGTTTTTT.

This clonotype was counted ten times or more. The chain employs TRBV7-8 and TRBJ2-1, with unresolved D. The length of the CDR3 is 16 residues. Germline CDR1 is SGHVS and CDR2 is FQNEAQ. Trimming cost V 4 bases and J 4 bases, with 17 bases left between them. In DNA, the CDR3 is TGTGCCAGCAGCTACCTGGGTAGCAAGAAGTACAATGAGCAGTTCTTC. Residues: CASSYLGSKKYNEQFF.

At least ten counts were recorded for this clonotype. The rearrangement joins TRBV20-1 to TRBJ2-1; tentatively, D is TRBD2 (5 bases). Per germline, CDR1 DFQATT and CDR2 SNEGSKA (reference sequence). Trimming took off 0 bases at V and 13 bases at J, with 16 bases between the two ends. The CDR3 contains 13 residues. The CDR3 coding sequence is TGCAGTGCTAGAGATGCTAGCCGCCTCTTACAGTTCTTC. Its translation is CSARDASRLLQFF.

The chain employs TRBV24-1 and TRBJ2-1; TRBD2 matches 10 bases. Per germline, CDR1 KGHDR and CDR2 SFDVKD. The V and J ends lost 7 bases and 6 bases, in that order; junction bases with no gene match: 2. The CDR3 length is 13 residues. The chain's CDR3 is CATRSSGSNEQFF. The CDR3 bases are TGTGCCACCAGGTCTAGCGGGAGCAATGAGCAGTTCTTC.

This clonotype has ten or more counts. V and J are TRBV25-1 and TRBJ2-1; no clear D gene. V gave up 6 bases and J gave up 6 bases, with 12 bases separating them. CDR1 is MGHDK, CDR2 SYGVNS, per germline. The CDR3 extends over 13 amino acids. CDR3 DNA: TGTGCCAGCAGCCTCCTGGGGTCCAATGAGCAGTTCTTC. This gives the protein CASSLLGSNEQFF.

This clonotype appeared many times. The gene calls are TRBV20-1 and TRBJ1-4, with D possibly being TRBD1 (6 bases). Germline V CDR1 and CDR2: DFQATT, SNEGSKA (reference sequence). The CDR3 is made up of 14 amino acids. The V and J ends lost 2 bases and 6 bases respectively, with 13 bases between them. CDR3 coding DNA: TGCAGTGCTAGACCAACAGGGTGGCATGAAAAACTGTTTTTT. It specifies CSARPTGWHEKLFF.

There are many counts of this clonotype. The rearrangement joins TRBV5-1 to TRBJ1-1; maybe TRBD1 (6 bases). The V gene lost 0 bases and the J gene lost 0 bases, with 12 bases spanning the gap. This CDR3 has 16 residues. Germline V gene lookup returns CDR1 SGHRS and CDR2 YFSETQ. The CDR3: CASSLDTGIMNTEAFF. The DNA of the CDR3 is TGCGCCAGCAGCTTGGACACAGGGATTATGAACACTGAAGCTTTCTTT.

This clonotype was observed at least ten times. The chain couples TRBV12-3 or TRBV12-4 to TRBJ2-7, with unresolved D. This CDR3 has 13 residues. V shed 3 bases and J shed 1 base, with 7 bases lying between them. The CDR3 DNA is TGTGCCAGCAGTTTCGGCGGTTCCTACGAGCAGTACTTC. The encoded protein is CASSFGGSYEQYF.

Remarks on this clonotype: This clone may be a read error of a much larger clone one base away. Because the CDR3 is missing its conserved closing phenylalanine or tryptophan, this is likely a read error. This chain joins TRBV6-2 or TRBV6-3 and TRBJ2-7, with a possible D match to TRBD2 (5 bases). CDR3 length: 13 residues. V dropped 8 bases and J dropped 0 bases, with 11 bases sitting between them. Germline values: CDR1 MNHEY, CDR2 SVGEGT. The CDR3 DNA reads TGTGCCAGCCGTTCTCGGGGCTCCTACGAGCAGTACTTA. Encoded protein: CASRSRGSYEQYL.

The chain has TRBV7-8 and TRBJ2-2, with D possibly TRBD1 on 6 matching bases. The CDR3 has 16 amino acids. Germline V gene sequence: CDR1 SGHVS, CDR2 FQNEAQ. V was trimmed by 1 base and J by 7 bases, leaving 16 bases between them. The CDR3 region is CASSLGATGYIGELFF. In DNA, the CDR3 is TGTGCCAGCAGCTTAGGAGCAACAGGGTATATCGGGGAGCTGTTTTTT.

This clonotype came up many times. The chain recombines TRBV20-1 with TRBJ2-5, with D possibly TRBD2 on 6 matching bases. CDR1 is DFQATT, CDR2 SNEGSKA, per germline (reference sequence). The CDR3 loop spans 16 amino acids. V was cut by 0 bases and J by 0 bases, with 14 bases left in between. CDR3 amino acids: CSAREDSGDHQETQYF. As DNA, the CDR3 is TGCAGTGCTAGAGAAGATTCGGGGGACCACCAAGAGACCCAGTACTTC.

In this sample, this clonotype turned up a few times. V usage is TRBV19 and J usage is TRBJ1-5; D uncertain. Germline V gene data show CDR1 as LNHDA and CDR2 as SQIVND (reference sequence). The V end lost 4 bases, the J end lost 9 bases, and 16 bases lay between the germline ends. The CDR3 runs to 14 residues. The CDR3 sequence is CASSSPGRDRPQHF. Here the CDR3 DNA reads TGTGCCAGTAGTAGTCCGGGTCGAGACCGGCCCCAGCATTTT.

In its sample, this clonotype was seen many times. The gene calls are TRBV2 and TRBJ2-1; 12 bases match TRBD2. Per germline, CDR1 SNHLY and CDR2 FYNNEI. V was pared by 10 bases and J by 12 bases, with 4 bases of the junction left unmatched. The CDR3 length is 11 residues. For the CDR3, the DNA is TGTGCCACTCCGGGACTAGCGGGGCAGTTCTTC. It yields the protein CATPGLAGQFF.

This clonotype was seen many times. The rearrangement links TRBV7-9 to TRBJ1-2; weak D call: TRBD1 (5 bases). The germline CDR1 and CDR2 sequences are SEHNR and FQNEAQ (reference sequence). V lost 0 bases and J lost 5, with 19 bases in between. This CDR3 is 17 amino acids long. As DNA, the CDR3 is TGTGCCAGCAGCTTAGCACACGTTCCCGGGGACCGATATGGCTACACCTTC. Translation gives CASSLAHVPGDRYGYTF.

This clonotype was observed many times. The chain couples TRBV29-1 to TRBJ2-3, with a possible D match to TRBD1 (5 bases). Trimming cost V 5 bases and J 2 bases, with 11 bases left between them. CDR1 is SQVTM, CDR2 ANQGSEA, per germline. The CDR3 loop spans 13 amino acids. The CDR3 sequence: CSVIQGFTDTQYF. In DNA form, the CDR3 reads TGCAGCGTTATCCAGGGTTTCACAGATACGCAGTATTTT.

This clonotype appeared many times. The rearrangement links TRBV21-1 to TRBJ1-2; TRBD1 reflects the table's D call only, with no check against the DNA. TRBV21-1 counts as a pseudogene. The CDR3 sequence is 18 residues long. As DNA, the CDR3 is TGTGCCAGCAGCAAAGCGAAGAGGACAGGGGTTACCCTCTATGGCTACACCTTC. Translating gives CASSKAKRTGVTLYGYTF.

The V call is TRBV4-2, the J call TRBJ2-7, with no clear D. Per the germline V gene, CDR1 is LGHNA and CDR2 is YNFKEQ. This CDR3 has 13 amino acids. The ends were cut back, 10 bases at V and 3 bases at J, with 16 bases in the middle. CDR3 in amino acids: CAMGPRTLYEQYF. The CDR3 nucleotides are TGTGCCATGGGCCCCCGGACCCTCTACGAGCAGTACTTC.